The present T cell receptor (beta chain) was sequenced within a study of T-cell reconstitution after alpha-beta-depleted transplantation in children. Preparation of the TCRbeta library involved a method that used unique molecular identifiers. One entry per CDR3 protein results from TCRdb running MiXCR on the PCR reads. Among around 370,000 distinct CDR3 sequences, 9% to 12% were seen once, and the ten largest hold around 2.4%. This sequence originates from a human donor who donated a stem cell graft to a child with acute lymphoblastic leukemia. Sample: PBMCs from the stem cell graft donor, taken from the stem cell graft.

The CDR3, as DNA: TGTGCCAGCAGCGTAGAAGGGAGCGGGAGCTACGAGCAGTACTTC. It yields the protein CASSVEGSGSYEQYF. The chain couples TRBV9 to TRBJ2-7, with 8 nucleotides matching TRBD2. Trimming took 0 bases from V and 3 from J; bases not matched to a gene: 5. The CDR3 consists of 15 residues. Looked up from germline, CDR1 is SGDLS and CDR2 is YYNGEE.